The entry that follows covers one T cell receptor beta chain sequence. Participants were aged roughly 18 to 90 years, lived in over 20 US areas, and enrolled virtually. Grouping used clinical history reported by participants in a survey and questionnaire. The data were produced by immunoSEQ multiplex PCR, yet TCRdb's version contains in-frame clones alone and is incomplete. The sample includes about 140,000 clones, 84% of them seen just once. Trimming removed 3 bases from V and 2 bases from J, with 20 bases in between. Germline CDR1 is GTSNPN and CDR2 is SVGIG (reference sequence). CDR3 size: 17 residues. These data are taken from a study of blood T cell repertoires in COVID-19.

The sequence came from a man aged 40-49 years with acute COVID-19. The chain employs TRBV30 and TRBJ1-3; tentatively, D is TRBD1 (5 bases). The sample comprised PBMCs or T cells enriched from blood (not recorded which). CDR3 residues: CAWSLSSGVFAGNTIYF. The CDR3 DNA sequence: TGTGCCTGGAGCCTCTCTTCGGGGGTATTCGCTGGAAACACCATATATTTT.